This is a list of T cell receptor beta chains from one sample in a study of T-cell reconstitution after alpha-beta-depleted transplantation in children. TCRdb re-analysed the PCR reads in MiXCR, keeping a single row per CDR3 protein. The profile shows about 510,000 distinct CDR3 sequences, about an eighth of them singletons. The specimen was PBMCs, mostly from graft donor cells, collected 180 days after TCRalphabeta/CD19-depleted stem cell transplant. The origin of the receptors is a female patient aged 2-10 years who had a stem cell transplant for aplastic anemia, so the T cells may come from the graft donor. Both conserved end residues are part of each CDR3. Each record gives: CDR3 DNA, CDR3 protein, V gene, J gene, clone size, D gene. A D gene is named only where the DNA matches it firmly. Size tells how often a clone was seen (once, few, many) or the class of an expanded clone, and some rows leave it out.

TGCAGCGTTGCGGGGGGGGGCGGCAACACCGGGGAGCTGTTTTTT	CSVAGGGGNTGELFF	TRBV29-1	TRBJ2-2	few	TRBD2
TGTGCCAGCTCACCACCGGCGGGGGGATCCGAAGCTTTCTTT	CASSPPAGGSEAFF	TRBV18	TRBJ1-1	NA	NA
TGCAGTGCTAGAGAAGGGCAGGGGGTATCTGGCTACACCTTC	CSAREGQGVSGYTF	TRBV20-1	TRBJ1-2	few	TRBD1
TGTGCCAGCTCACCACCATCCGGGAGCTCCACAGATACGCAGTATTTT	CASSPPSGSSTDTQYF	TRBV18	TRBJ2-3	NA	NA
TGTGCCAGCATCCGAGACACATGGGGCTATAATTCACCCCTCCACTTT	CASIRDTWGYNSPLHF	TRBV28	TRBJ1-6	NA	NA
TGTGCCAGCAGCCTCAGGCCCCGTTGGCGCGAGCAGTACTTC	CASSLRPRWREQYF	TRBV14	TRBJ2-7	NA	NA
TGCAGTGCTTCCCTGGGCGAGCAGTACTTC	CSASLGEQYF	TRBV20-1	TRBJ2-7	few	NA
TGTGCCAGCAGCTCCGGGTGGGCTAATGAAAAACTGTTTTTT	CASSSGWANEKLFF	TRBV12-3/TRBV12-4	TRBJ1-4	NA	NA
TGTGCCAGCAGCCATCCGGGACTCCCAGAGCAGTTCTTC	CASSHPGLPEQFF	TRBV7-9	TRBJ2-1	few	NA
TGCGCCAGCAGCTTGGATGGAGGGCGCTCTGAGCAGTTCTTC	CASSLDGGRSEQFF	TRBV5-1	TRBJ2-1	NA	NA
TGCAGCGTTGAAGATCGGACTAGCGGGAGGGAGGATACGCAGTATTTT	CSVEDRTSGREDTQYF	TRBV29-1	TRBJ2-3	NA	TRBD2
TGCAGTGCTAGCCCCGCGGCTAGCGGGAGGGCCAATCGGTTCTTC	CSASPAASGRANRFF	TRBV20-1	TRBJ2-1	NA	TRBD2
TGCAGTGCTAGGGATAAGAAAACGGATTACTATGGCTACACCTTC	CSARDKKTDYYGYTF	TRBV20-1	TRBJ1-2	few	NA
TGTGCCAGCAGCTTCGGACAGGGGGTAAGGTCCTACGAGCAGTACTTC	CASSFGQGVRSYEQYF	TRBV7-9	TRBJ2-7	few	TRBD1
TGTGCCAGCAGCCCTCACCCAGGGGGCTTGGACACTGAAGCTTTCTTT	CASSPHPGGLDTEAFF	TRBV6-1	TRBJ1-1	NA	TRBD1
TGCGCCAGCAGCTTGGGGCGAGCGCCGAACACCGGGGAGCTGTTTTTT	CASSLGRAPNTGELFF	TRBV5-1	TRBJ2-2	few	NA
TGCAGCGTTCTTTCACTAGCGACTGGGGCCAACGTCCTGACTTTC	CSVLSLATGANVLTF	TRBV29-1	TRBJ2-6	many	TRBD2
TGCAGCGTTGAAGGGGCTTCAACAGGGACGCGGCAGTACTTC	CSVEGASTGTRQYF	TRBV29-1	TRBJ2-7	few	NA
TGTGCCAGCAGCTCTAACTTCCTAGGACTCTACGAGCAGTACTTC	CASSSNFLGLYEQYF	TRBV7-2	TRBJ2-7	NA	NA
TGTGCCAGCAGCTTAGCCGTTCATAACACTGAAGCTTTCTTT	CASSLAVHNTEAFF	TRBV11-2	TRBJ1-1	many	NA
TGCGCCAGCAGCTGGGGACAGGTTGACACCGGGGAGCTGTTTTTT	CASSWGQVDTGELFF	TRBV5-1	TRBJ2-2	NA	TRBD1
TGTGCCAGCAGCCTAGTGGGCGGAGCGGAAGAGACCCAGTACTTC	CASSLVGGAEETQYF	TRBV7-2	TRBJ2-5	NA	NA
TGTGCCTCGTGGGCGGGGAACTATGGCTACACCTTC	CASWAGNYGYTF	TRBV10-3	TRBJ1-2	many	NA
TGCAGTGCTATGGCCAAGTTGGTATGGCAAGAGACCCAGTACTTC	CSAMAKLVWQETQYF	TRBV20-1	TRBJ2-5	NA	NA
TGTGCCAGCACCGACACCCGGACTAGCGGGACCTACGAGCAGTACTTC	CASTDTRTSGTYEQYF	TRBV7-9	TRBJ2-7	NA	TRBD2
TGCAGTGCTAGAGATACCAGCTCGAGGTACAATGAGCAGTTCTTC	CSARDTSSRYNEQFF	TRBV20-1	TRBJ2-1	NA	NA
TGTGCCAGCAGCGTAGCTGGTCGGGGGGGCACTGAACCTTTCTTT	CASSVAGRGGTEPFF	TRBV9	TRBJ1-1	few	NA
TGTGCCAGCAGTTACCAACAGGGGAGAAGTGCACCCCTCCACTTT	CASSYQQGRSAPLHF	TRBV6-5	TRBJ1-6	NA	TRBD1
TGTGCCAGCAGCTTAGAGTCCGGCGATGAGCAGTTCTTC	CASSLESGDEQFF	TRBV11-2	TRBJ2-1	NA	NA